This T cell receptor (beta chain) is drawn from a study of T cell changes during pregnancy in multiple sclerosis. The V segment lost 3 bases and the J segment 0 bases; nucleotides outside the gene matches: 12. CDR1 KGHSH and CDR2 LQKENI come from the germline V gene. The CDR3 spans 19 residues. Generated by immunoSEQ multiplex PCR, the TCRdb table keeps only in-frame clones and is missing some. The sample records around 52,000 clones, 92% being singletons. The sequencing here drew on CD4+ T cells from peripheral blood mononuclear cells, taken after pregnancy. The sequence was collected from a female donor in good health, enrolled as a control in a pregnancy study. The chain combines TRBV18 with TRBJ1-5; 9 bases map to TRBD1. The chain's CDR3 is CASSPSGTGSWRSNQPQHF. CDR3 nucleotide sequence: TGTGCCAGCTCACCGTCCGGGACAGGGTCTTGGCGTAGCAATCAGCCCCAGCATTTT.